Listed here are 6 T cell receptor beta chains from one sample, sequenced in a study of T cell changes during pregnancy in multiple sclerosis. The table came from immunoSEQ multiplex PCR; TCRdb's copy has only in-frame clones and leaves some out. The sample carries about 40,000 clones, 93% recorded once. The material was CD4+ T cells from peripheral blood mononuclear cells, obtained in the first trimester of pregnancy. The source is a female donor with multiple sclerosis, enrolled in a pregnancy study.

V and J are TRBV20-1 and TRBJ2-1, with 8 positions matching TRBD2. The CDR3 has 11 amino acids. The J segment lost 12 bases and the V segment lost 3 bases, leaving 4 bases of the junction unmatched. Per the germline V gene, CDR1 is DFQATT and CDR2 is SNEGSKA (reference sequence). CDR3 protein: CSARRSGGQFF. In nucleotides, the CDR3 is TGCAGTGCTAGGAGGAGCGGGGGGCAGTTCTTC.

This chain connects TRBV9 to TRBJ2-1; TRBD2 matches 11 bases. The germline V gene has CDR1 SGDLS and CDR2 YYNGEE. The trim removed 4 bases at V and 10 bases at J, leaving 10 bases unmatched. CDR3 length equals 15 residues. The CDR3, as DNA: TGTGCCAGCAGCCCCCGACTAGCGGGGAATGGGGAGCAGTTCTTC. It is translated as CASSPRLAGNGEQFF.

This chain links TRBV30 with TRBJ1-1; weak D call: TRBD1 (6 bases). The CDR3 length is 13 residues. V was trimmed by 4 bases and J by 7 bases, leaving 16 bases between them. Per the germline V gene, CDR1 is GTSNPN and CDR2 is SVGIG (reference sequence). The CDR3 here is CAWKAPGHHEAFF. The CDR3 DNA is TGTGCCTGGAAAGCTCCGGGACATCATGAAGCTTTCTTT.

This clone was detected once. This chain links TRBV20-1 with TRBJ2-4; D perhaps matches TRBD1 (5 bases). V gave up 6 bases and J gave up 11 bases, with 11 bases separating them. In germline, CDR1 is DFQATT, CDR2 SNEGSKA (reference sequence). The CDR3 length is 10 residues. CDR3 nucleotide sequence: TGCAGTGCCCCAGGGTCGGTTCAGTACTTC. Its protein product is CSAPGSVQYF.

V gene TRBV2 combines with J gene TRBJ2-4, with 14 nucleotides matching TRBD2. The CDR3 length is 14 residues. The germline gives CDR1 SNHLY, CDR2 FYNNEI. The trim removed 6 bases at V and 10 bases at J, leaving 5 bases unmatched. CDR3 protein: CASRGTSGRGIQYF. CDR3 DNA sequence: TGTGCCAGCAGAGGGACTAGCGGGAGAGGGATTCAGTACTTC.

This chain links TRBV2 with TRBJ1-5; D possibly corresponds to TRBD1 (5 bases). The CDR3 is 15 amino acids. Germline CDR1 SNHLY, CDR2 FYNNEI. The germline V and J ends were trimmed by 6 bases and 3 bases, with 15 bases remaining between them. DNA of the CDR3: TGTGCCAGCAGCGCGCCAGGGCGGAACAATCAGCCCCAGCATTTT. This sequence encodes CASSAPGRNNQPQHF.